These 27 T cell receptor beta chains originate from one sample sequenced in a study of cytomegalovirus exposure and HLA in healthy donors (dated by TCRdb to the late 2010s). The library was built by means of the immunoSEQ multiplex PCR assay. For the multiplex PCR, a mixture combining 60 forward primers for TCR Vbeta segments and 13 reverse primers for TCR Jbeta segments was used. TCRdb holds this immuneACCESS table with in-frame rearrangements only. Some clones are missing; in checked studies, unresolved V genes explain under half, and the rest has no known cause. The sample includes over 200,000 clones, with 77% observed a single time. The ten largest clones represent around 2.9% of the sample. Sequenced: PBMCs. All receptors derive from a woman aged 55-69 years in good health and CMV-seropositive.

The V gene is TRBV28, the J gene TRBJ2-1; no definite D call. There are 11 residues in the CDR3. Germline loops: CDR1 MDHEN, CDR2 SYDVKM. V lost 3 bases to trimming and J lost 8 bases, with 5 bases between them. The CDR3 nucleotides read TGTGCCAGCAGTTTTTTCGATGAGCAGTTCTTC. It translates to CASSFFDEQFF.

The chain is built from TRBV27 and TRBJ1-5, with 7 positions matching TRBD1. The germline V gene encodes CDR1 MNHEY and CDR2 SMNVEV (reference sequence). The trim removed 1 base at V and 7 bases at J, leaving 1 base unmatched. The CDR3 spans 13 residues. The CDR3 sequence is CASSLYRGQPQHF. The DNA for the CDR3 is TGTGCCAGCAGTTTATACAGGGGCCAGCCCCAGCATTTT.

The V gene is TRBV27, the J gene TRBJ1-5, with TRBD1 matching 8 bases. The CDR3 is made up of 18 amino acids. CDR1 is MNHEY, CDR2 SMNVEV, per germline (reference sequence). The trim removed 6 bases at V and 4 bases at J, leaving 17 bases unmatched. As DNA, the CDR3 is TGTGCCAGCAGCTCAACTACTGGACAGGGCGCTGGAAATCAGCCCCAGCATTTT. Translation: CASSSTTGQGAGNQPQHF.

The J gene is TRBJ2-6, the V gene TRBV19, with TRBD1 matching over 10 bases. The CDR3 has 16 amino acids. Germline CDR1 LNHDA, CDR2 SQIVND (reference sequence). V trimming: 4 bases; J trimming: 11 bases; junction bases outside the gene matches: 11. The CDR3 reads CASSTRKPGQGYVLTF. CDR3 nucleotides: TGTGCCAGTAGTACTCGAAAACCGGGACAGGGGTACGTCCTGACTTTC. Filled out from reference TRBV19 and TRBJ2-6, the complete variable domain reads DGGITQSPKYLFRKEGQNVTLSCEQNLNHDAMYWYRQDPGQGLRLIYYSQIVNDFQKGDIAEGYSVSREKKESFPLTVTSAQKNPTAFYLCASSTRKPGQGYVLTFGAGSRLTVL.

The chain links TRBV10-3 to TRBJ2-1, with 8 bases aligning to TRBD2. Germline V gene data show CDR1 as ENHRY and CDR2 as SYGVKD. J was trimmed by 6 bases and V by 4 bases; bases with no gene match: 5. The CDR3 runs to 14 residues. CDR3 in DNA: TGTGCCATCAGTGCTGAAGCGGGAGCCAATGAGCAGTTCTTC. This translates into CAISAEAGANEQFF.

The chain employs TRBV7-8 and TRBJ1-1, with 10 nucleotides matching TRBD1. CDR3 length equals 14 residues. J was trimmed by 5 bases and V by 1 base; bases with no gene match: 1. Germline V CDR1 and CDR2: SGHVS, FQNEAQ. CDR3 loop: CASSLGQGATEAFF. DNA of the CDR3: TGTGCCAGCAGCTTAGGACAGGGGGCAACTGAAGCTTTCTTT.

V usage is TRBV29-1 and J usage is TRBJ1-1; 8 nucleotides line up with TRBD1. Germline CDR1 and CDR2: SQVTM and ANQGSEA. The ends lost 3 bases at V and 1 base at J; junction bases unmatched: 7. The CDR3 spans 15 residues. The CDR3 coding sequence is TGCAGCGTTGATTCCCCAGGGACAGGGAACACTGAAGCTTTCTTT. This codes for CSVDSPGTGNTEAFF.

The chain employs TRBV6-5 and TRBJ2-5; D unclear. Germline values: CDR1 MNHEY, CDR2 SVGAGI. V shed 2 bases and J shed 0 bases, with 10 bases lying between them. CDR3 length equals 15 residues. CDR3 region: CASSYGQPYQETQYF. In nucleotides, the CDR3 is TGTGCCAGCAGTTACGGGCAGCCGTACCAAGAGACCCAGTACTTC.

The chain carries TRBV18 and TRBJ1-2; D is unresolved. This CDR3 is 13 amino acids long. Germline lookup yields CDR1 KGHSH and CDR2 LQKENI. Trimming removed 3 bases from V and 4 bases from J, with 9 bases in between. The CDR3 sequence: CASSPTNSYGYTF. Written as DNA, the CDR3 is TGTGCCAGCTCACCGACAAATTCCTATGGCTACACCTTC.

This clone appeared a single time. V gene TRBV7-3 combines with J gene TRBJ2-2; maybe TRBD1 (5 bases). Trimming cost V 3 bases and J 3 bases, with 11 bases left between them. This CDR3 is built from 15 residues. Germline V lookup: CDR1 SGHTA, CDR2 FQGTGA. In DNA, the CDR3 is TGTGCCAGCAGCTTCTTCAGGGTCGACACCGGGGAGCTGTTTTTT. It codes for CASSFFRVDTGELFF.

The CDR3 spells CASSVGGRGTEAFF. CDR3 DNA: TGTGCCAGCAGTGTGGGCGGCAGGGGGACTGAAGCTTTCTTT. This rearrangement joins TRBV2 to TRBJ1-1; the match to TRBD1 covers 7 bases. The J segment lost 5 bases and the V segment lost 4 bases, leaving 7 bases of the junction unmatched. The CDR3 loop spans 14 amino acids. Germline-derived CDR1 and CDR2 are SNHLY and FYNNEI.

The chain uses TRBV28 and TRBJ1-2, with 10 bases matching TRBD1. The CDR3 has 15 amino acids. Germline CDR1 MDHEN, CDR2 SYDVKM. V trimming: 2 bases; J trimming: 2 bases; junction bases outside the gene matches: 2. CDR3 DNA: TGTGCCAGCAGTTTAGGGGGACAGGGGAACTATGGCTACACCTTC. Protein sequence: CASSLGGQGNYGYTF.

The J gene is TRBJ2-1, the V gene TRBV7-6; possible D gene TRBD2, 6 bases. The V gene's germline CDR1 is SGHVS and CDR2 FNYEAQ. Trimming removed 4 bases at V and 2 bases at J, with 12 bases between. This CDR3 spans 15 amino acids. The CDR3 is CASSSRGTPYNEQFF. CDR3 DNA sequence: TGTGCCAGCAGCTCACGGGGGACCCCCTACAATGAGCAGTTCTTC.

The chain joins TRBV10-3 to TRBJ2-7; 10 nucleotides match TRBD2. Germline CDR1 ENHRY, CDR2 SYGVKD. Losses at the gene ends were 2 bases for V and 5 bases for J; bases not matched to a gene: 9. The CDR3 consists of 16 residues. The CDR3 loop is CAISEALAGDPHEQYF. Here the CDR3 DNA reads TGTGCCATCAGTGAGGCCCTAGCGGGGGACCCCCACGAGCAGTACTTC.

Written as DNA, the CDR3 is TGCGCCAGCAGTTCCGACAGGGGGCGATCGTTGTACGAGCAGTACTTC. This gives the protein CASSSDRGRSLYEQYF. This chain links TRBV5-1 with TRBJ2-7, with 10 bases fitting TRBD1. V lost 5 bases to trimming and J lost 4 bases; unmatched junction nucleotides: 12. The CDR3 has 16 residues. Per the germline V gene, CDR1 is SGHRS and CDR2 is YFSETQ.

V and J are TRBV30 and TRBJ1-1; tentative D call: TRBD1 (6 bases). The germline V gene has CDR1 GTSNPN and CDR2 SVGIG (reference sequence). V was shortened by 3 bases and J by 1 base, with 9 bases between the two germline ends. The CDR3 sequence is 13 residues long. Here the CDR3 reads CAWRGTPNTEAFF. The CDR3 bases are TGTGCCTGGAGGGGGACACCGAACACTGAAGCTTTCTTT.

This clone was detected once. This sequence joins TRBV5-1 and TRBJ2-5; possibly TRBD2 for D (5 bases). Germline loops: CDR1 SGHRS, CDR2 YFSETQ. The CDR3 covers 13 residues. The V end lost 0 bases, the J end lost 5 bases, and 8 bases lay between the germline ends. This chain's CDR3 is CASSLAQRETQYF. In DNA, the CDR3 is TGCGCCAGCAGCTTGGCCCAGCGGGAGACCCAGTACTTC.

The CDR3 DNA reads as TGTGCCAGCAGTGCCGGGACAGGGGGTTACAATGAGCAGTTCTTC. It encodes CASSAGTGGYNEQFF. The V gene is TRBV6-4, the J gene TRBJ2-1, with TRBD1 matching 11 bases. In germline, CDR1 is MRHNA, CDR2 SNTAGT. J was trimmed by 4 bases and V by 4 bases; bases with no gene match: 3. This CDR3 has 15 amino acids.

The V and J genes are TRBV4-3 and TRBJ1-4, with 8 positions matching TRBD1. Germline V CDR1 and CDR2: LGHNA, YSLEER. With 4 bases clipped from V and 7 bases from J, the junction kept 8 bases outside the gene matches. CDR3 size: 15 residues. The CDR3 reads CASSLDRGWGEKLFF. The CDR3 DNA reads TGCGCCAGCAGCCTAGACAGGGGATGGGGTGAAAAACTGTTTTTT.

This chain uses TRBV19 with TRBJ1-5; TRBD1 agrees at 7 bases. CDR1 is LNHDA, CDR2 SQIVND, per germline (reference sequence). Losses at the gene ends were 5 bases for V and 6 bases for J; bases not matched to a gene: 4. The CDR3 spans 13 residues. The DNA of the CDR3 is TGTGCCAGTAGTGGACAGGCGGCTCAGCCCCAGCATTTT. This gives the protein CASSGQAAQPQHF. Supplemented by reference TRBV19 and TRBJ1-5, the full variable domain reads DGGITQSPKYLFRKEGQNVTLSCEQNLNHDAMYWYRQDPGQGLRLIYYSQIVNDFQKGDIAEGYSVSREKKESFPLTVTSAQKNPTAFYLCASSGQAAQPQHFGDGTRLSIL.

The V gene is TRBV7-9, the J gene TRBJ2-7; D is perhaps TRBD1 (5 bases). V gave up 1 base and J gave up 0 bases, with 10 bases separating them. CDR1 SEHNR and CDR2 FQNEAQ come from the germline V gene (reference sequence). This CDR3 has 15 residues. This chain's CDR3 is CASSLGQLISYEQYF. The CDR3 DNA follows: TGTGCCAGCAGCTTAGGACAGCTGATCTCCTACGAGCAGTACTTC.

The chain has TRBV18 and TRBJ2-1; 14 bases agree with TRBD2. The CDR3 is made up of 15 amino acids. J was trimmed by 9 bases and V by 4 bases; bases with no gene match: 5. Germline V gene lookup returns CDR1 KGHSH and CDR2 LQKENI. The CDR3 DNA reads TGTGCCAGCTCACGGGGACTAGCGGGAGATGGTGAGCAGTTCTTC. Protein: CASSRGLAGDGEQFF.

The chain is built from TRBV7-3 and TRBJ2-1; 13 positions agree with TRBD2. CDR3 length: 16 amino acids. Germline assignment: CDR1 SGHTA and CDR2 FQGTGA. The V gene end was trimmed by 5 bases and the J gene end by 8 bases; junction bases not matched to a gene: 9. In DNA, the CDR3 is TGTGCCAGCAGCAAATCGGGACTAGCGGGGATCGATGAGCAGTTCTTC. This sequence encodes CASSKSGLAGIDEQFF.

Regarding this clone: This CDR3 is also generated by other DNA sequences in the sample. The CDR3 sequence: CAWSVNYEQYF. Here the CDR3 DNA reads TGTGCCTGGAGTGTTAACTACGAGCAGTACTTC. The genes are TRBV30 and TRBJ2-7, with D unclear. V lost 0 bases, J lost 3 bases, and 3 bases lay in between. This CDR3 comprises 11 residues. CDR1 and CDR2 from the germline V gene are GTSNPN and SVGIG (reference sequence).

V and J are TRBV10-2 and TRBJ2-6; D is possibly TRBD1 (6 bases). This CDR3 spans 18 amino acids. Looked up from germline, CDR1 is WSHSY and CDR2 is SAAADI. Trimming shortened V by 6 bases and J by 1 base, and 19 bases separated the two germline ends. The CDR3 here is CASRYRQVELSGANVLTF. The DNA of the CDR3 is TGCGCCAGCAGATACCGACAGGTGGAGTTATCTGGGGCCAACGTCCTGACTTTC.

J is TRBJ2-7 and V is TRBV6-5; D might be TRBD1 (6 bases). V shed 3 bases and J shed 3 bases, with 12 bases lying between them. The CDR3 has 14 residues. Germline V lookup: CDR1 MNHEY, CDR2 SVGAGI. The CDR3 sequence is CASSYSTGNYEQYF. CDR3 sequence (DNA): TGTGCCAGCAGTTATTCGACAGGTAACTACGAGCAGTACTTC.

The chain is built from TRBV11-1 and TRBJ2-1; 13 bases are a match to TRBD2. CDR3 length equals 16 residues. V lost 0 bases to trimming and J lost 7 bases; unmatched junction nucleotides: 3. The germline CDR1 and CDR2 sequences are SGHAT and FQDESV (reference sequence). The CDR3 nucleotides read TGTGCCAGCAGCTTAGCCCCGGGACTAGCGGGGAATGAGCAGTTCTTC. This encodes CASSLAPGLAGNEQFF.